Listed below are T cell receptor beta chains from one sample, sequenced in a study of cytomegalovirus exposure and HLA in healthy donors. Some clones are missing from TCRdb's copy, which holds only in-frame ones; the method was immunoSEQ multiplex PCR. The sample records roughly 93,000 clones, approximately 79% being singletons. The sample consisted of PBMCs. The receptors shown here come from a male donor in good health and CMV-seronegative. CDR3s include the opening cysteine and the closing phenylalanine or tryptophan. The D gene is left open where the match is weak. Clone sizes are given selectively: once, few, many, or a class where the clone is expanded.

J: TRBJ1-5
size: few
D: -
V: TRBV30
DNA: TGTGCCTGGGGTGCGGGGCAGCCCCAGCATTTT
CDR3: CAWGAGQPQHF

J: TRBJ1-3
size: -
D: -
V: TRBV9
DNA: TGTGCCAGCAGCGAACGTTATTCGGACACCATATATTTT
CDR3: CASSERYSDTIYF

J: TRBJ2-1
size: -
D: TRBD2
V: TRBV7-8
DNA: TGTGCCAGCAGCTCCGGACTAGCGGGAGGGTCCTACGATTACAATGAGCAGTTCTTC
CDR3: CASSSGLAGGSYDYNEQFF

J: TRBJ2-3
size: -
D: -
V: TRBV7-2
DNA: TGTGCCAGCAGCTTAGGGGGTGGGGACTTGAATACGCAGTATTTT
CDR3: CASSLGGGDLNTQYF

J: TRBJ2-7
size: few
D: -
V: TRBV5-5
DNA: TGTGCCAGCAGCTTGGGTCAGGGGCCTGTGAAGCAGTACTTC
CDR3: CASSLGQGPVKQYF

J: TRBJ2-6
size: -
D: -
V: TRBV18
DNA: TGTGCCAGCTCACCACTACCTCGGGACAACTCTGGGGCCAACGTCCTGACTTTC
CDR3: CASSPLPRDNSGANVLTF

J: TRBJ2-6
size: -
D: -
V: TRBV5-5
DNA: TGTGCCAGCAGCGTCCCTTCCCAACAGGGCAACTCTGGGGCCAACGTCCTGACTTTC
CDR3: CASSVPSQQGNSGANVLTF

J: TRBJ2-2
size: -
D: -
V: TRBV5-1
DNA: TGCGCCAGCAGCCTAGATCCAGGGGGAGCGGGCACCGGGGAGCTGTTTTTT
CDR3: CASSLDPGGAGTGELFF

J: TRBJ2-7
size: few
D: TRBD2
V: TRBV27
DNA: TGTGCCAGCTCTAGCGGGTGGGAGCAGTACTTC
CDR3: CASSSGWEQYF

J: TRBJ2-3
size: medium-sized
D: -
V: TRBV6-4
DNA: TGTGCCAGCAGTGACTCGGCGGACACTAGCACAGATACGCAGTATTTT
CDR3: CASSDSADTSTDTQYF

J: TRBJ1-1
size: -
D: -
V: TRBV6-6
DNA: TGTGCCAGCAGTTACGCAACAGAAAACACTGAAGCTTTCTTT
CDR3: CASSYATENTEAFF

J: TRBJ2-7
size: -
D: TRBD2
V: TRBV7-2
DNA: TGTGCCAGCAGCTCCTCCTTCAGGACTAGCGGGGGCTTCGGCGAGCAGTACTTC
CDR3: CASSSSFRTSGGFGEQYF

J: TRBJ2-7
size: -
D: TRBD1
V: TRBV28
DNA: TGTGCCAGCAGTTTATCCAGGGGGCCCTCCGAGCAGTACTTC
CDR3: CASSLSRGPSEQYF

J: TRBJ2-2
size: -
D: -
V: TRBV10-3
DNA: TGTGCCATCAGTGAGTCGACACAGAACACCGGGGAGCTGTTTTTT
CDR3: CAISESTQNTGELFF

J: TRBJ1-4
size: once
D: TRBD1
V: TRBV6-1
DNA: TGTGCCAGCAGAGGGCAGGGGGCTGAAAAACTGTTTTTT
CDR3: CASRGQGAEKLFF

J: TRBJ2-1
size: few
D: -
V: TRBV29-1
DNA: TGCAGCGTATCGTACTGGAATGAGCAGTTCTTC
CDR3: CSVSYWNEQFF

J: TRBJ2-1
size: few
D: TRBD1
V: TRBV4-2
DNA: TGTGCCAGCAGCAGGGACAGGGGGCGTGAGCAGTTCTTC
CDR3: CASSRDRGREQFF

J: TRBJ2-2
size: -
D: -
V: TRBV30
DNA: TGTGCCTGGAGTGTCCCGGGAAGGGACACCGGGGAGCTGTTTTTT
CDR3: CAWSVPGRDTGELFF

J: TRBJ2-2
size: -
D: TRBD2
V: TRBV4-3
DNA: TGCGCCAGCAGCCAAGATCGAGCGGGAGGCGGGGAGCTGTTTTTT
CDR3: CASSQDRAGGGELFF

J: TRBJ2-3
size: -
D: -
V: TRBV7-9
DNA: TGTGCCAGCAGCTTATTGTCTGCTAGCGATACGCAGTATTTT
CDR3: CASSLLSASDTQYF

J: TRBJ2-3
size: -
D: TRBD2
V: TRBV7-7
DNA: TGTGCTAGCAGCTTAGAAGGAGCGGGAGTGGTGGCAGATACGCAGTATTTT
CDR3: CASSLEGAGVVADTQYF

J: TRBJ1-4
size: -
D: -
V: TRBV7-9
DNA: TGTGCCAGCAGCTTAGGTGGTACGGAGTTGGTTGAAAAACTGTTTTTT
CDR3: CASSLGGTELVEKLFF

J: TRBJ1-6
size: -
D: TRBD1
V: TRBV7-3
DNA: TGTGCCAGCAGCATCCGGGACAGAGGGTCACCCCTCCACTTT
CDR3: CASSIRDRGSPLHF

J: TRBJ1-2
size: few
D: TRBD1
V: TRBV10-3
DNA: TGTGCCACTCAACCCGGGACAGGGAACTATGGCTACACCTTC
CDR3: CATQPGTGNYGYTF

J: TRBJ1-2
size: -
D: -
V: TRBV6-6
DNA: TGTGCCAGCACCACAGGTTCTGGCTATGGCTACACCTTC
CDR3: CASTTGSGYGYTF

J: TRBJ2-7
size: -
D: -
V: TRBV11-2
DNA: TGTGCCAGCAGCTTAGAGGCAGGTCCCTACGAGCAGTACTTC
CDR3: CASSLEAGPYEQYF

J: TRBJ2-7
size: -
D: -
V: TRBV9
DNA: TGTGCCAGCAGGTCGGCAGGGGAGTCCTACGAGCAGTACTTC
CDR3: CASRSAGESYEQYF

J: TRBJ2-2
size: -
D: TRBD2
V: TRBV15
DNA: TGTGCCACCGGGCCCCGAGCGGGAGTAGACACCGGGGAGCTGTTTTTT
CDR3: CATGPRAGVDTGELFF

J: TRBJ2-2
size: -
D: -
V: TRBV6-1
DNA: TGTGCCAGCGGAGTGTGGACCGGGGAGCTGTTTTTT
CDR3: CASGVWTGELFF

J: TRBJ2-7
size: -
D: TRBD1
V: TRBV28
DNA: TGTGCCAGCAGCGAACCTCTACAGGGGACCTACGAGCAGTACTTC
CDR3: CASSEPLQGTYEQYF

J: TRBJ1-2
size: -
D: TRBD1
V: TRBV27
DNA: TGTGCCACCCGGGGGACAGGGGTTGTTTCCGGTGGCTACACCTTC
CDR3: CATRGTGVVSGGYTF

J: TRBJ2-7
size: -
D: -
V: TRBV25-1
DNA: TGTGCCAGCAGTGATTTTCAGGGGGGCTACGAGCAGTACTTC
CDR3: CASSDFQGGYEQYF

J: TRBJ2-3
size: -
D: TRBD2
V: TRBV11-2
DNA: TGTGCCAGCAGCCGTAAAGGGACTAGCGGGAGTGGCACAGATACGCAGTATTTT
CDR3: CASSRKGTSGSGTDTQYF

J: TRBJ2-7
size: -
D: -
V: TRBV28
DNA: TGTGCCAGCAGTTTCCGCGGAGGGGTGCAGTACTTC
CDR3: CASSFRGGVQYF

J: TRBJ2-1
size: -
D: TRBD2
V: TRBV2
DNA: TGTGCCAGCAGTGAACTAGCGGGAGATTCCAATGAGCAGTTCTTC
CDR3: CASSELAGDSNEQFF

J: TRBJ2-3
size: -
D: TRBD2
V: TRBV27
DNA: TGTGCCAGCAGTTTACTCAGCGGGAGGTTCACAGATACGCAGTATTTT
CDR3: CASSLLSGRFTDTQYF

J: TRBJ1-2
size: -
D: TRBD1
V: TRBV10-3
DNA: TGTGCCATCAGTGGGTCCTCATCCAGGGGGCGCTCGGAGGGCTATGGCTACACCTTC
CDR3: CAISGSSSRGRSEGYGYTF

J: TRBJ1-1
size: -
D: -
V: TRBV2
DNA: TGTGCCAGCAGGGTAACTACAGGGCTGGGGAACACTGAAGCTTTCTTT
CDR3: CASRVTTGLGNTEAFF

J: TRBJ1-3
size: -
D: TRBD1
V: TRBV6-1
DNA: TGTGCCAGCAGTGTCCGGGACAGATACTCTGGAAACACCATATATTTT
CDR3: CASSVRDRYSGNTIYF

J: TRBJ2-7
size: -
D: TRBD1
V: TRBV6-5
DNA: TGTGCCAGCAGTTCGAACAGGGGGAAGGAGTACTTC
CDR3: CASSSNRGKEYF

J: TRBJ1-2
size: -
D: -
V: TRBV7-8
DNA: TGTGCCAGCAGCTTAGCCCCAGGGACTAACTATGGCTACACCTTC
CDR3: CASSLAPGTNYGYTF

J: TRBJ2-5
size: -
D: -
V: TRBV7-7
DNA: TGTGCCAGCAGCCCAGTGGTGGGGGGAGAGACCCAGTACTTC
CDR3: CASSPVVGGETQYF

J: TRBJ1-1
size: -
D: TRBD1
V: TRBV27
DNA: TGTGCCAGCAGTCCACTCGGACAGGGGAACACTGAAGCTTTCTTT
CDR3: CASSPLGQGNTEAFF

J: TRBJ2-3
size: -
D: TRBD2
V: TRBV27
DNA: TGTGCCAGCAGTCTACTAACTAGCGGGGGGTCTGATACGCAGTATTTT
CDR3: CASSLLTSGGSDTQYF

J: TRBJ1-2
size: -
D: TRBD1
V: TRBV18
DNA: TGTGCCAGCTCAGCGCAGGGGACAGGGGCCTATGGCTACACCTTC
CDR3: CASSAQGTGAYGYTF

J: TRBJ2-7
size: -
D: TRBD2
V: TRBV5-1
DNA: TGCGCCAGCAGCTTGGCGGGGGGACTAGTATACGAGCAGTACTTC
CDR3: CASSLAGGLVYEQYF

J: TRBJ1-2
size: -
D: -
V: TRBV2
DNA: TGTGCCAGCAGTGGGACAGCACATAACTATGGCTACACCTTC
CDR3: CASSGTAHNYGYTF

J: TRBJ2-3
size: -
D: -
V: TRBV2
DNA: TGTGCCAGCAACAAAGGGGGCACAGATACGCAGTATTTT
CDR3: CASNKGGTDTQYF

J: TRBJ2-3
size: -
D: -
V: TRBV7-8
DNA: TGTGCCAGCAGCTTAGATACCGGGAGTATGAATACGCAGTATTTT
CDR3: CASSLDTGSMNTQYF